This is a list of T cell receptor beta chains from one sample in a study of patients and donors after allogeneic stem cell transplantation. TCRdb recomputed calls from the RT-PCR reads with MiXCR, one row per CDR3 protein. The data show fewer than 75,000 distinct CDR3 sequences, around 27% seen once. The sequencing sample was made of blood, either unsorted or a sorted T cell fraction (not recorded which). These receptors all stem from a human donor who was either an allogeneic HSCT recipient or a stem cell or donor lymphocyte infusion donor (not recorded which). It is not recorded whose cells these are; they may come from a transplant donor. Each CDR3 is given with its conserved first and last residue. A D gene is named only where the DNA matches it firmly. Expanded clones are given a class, and other clones once, few, many or no size at all.

d_call	v_call	j_call	clone_size	cdr3_nt	cdr3_aa
.	TRBV10-3	TRBJ2-5	.	TGTGCCATCAGTGACCCGGGACCCGCGGCCCAGTACTTC	CAISDPGPAAQYF
.	TRBV15	TRBJ2-7	many	TGTGCCACCAGCAGCCGGGACGGCTCCTACGAGCAGTACTTC	CATSSRDGSYEQYF
.	TRBV6-5	TRBJ1-2	.	TGTGCCAGCACAACGGAGGGGAACTATGGCTACACCTTC	CASTTEGNYGYTF
TRBD2	TRBV5-8	TRBJ2-7	few	TGTGCCAGCAGTTTTTGGACCGGGAGGCCGGGCGACGAGCAGTACTTC	CASSFWTGRPGDEQYF
.	TRBV4-1	TRBJ2-1	.	TGCGCCAGCAGCCCATACGTGTTGGGGGTTTCCTACAATGAGCAGTTCTTC	CASSPYVLGVSYNEQFF
.	TRBV11-3	TRBJ2-1	few	TGTGCCAGCAGCCCCAGGGGCAGCTACAATGAGCAGTTCTTC	CASSPRGSYNEQFF
.	TRBV7-9	TRBJ2-1	few	TGTGCCAGCAGCTTAGTAGGCGGGACACCATACAATGAGCAGTTCTTC	CASSLVGGTPYNEQFF
TRBD1	TRBV4-3	TRBJ1-4	few	TGCGCCAGCAGCCAAGATGGGACAGTAACTAATGAAAAACTGTTTTTT	CASSQDGTVTNEKLFF
.	TRBV9	TRBJ1-1	.	TGTGCCAGCAGCGTAGGAAGGGCGAGGAACACTGAAGCTTTCTTT	CASSVGRARNTEAFF
TRBD1	TRBV29-1	TRBJ2-4	.	TGCAGCGTAGGGACAGGGGTAGCCAAAAACATTCAGTACTTC	CSVGTGVAKNIQYF
.	TRBV7-2	TRBJ2-5	medium-sized	TGTGCCAGCAGCCCAGCGAAGGGCGCCTTTAAGACCCAGTACTTC	CASSPAKGAFKTQYF
.	TRBV9	TRBJ1-2	.	TGTGCCAGCAGCGTAGATCATAATCCCTATGGCTACACCTTC	CASSVDHNPYGYTF
.	TRBV2	TRBJ2-5	.	TGTGCCAGCAGTGCCAGGGCAGAGACCCAGTACTTC	CASSARAETQYF
.	TRBV7-8	TRBJ2-5	few	TGTGCCAGCATGAACTCCCTCCAAGAGACCCAGTACTTC	CASMNSLQETQYF
TRBD1	TRBV5-1	TRBJ2-7	once	TGCGCCAGCAGCCCGCCGGGACAGGTAACCTACGAGCAGTACTTC	CASSPPGQVTYEQYF
TRBD1	TRBV18	TRBJ2-7	.	TGTGCCAGCTCCTCTACAGGGGGATATTACGAGCAGTACTTC	CASSSTGGYYEQYF
.	TRBV7-2	TRBJ2-2	few	TGTGCCAGCAGCTCCGCCCTGTTTGACACCGGGGAGCTGTTTTTT	CASSSALFDTGELFF
.	TRBV25-1	TRBJ2-7	.	TGTGCCAGCAGTGAATCCGGGGTCAACTACGAGCAGTACTTC	CASSESGVNYEQYF
.	TRBV5-1	TRBJ1-5	many	TGCGCCAGCAGCTTGGAGGGGACTTACTATCAGCCCCAGCATTTT	CASSLEGTYYQPQHF
.	TRBV12-5	TRBJ2-1	.	TGTGCTAGTGGTTCAGGGCTGGCGGATCCCTCCTACAATGAGCAGTTCTTC	CASGSGLADPSYNEQFF
.	TRBV21-1	TRBJ2-1	.	TGTGCCAGCAGCAAATGGGCGGCGGGGTACAATGAGCAGTTCTTC	CASSKWAAGYNEQFF
.	TRBV7-9	TRBJ2-7	.	TGTGCCAGCAGCCCAACAGTGGACTACGAGCAGTACTTC	CASSPTVDYEQYF
.	TRBV7-2	TRBJ1-4	few	TGTGCCAGCAGCCTTAATGAAAAACTGTTTTTT	CASSLNEKLFF
.	TRBV20-1	TRBJ1-3	few	TGCAGTGCTAGACCCTCGGGACTTACCACTGGAAACACCATATATTTT	CSARPSGLTTGNTIYF
.	TRBV11-3	TRBJ2-1	few	TGTGCCAGCACAGCGCTGGATGAGCAGTTCTTC	CASTALDEQFF
TRBD1	TRBV9	TRBJ1-5	medium-sized	TGTGCCAGCAGCGTAGGAACAGGGGGGGTTCAGCCCCAGCATTTT	CASSVGTGGVQPQHF
.	TRBV12-3/TRBV12-4	TRBJ1-5	many	TGTGCCAGCAGTTTAAGCAGGGTATATCAGCCCCAGCATTTT	CASSLSRVYQPQHF
.	TRBV29-1	TRBJ2-7	.	TGCAGCGTTGAAGTGACCGGGACGCCGACCTACGAGCAGTACTTC	CSVEVTGTPTYEQYF
TRBD1	TRBV7-9	TRBJ2-3	once	TGTGCCAGCAGCCCCCAGGGGGAAGATACGCAGTATTTT	CASSPQGEDTQYF